This T cell receptor beta chain was identified in a study of control samples from healthy donors and cancer patients. The CDR3 length is 16 residues. V dropped 9 bases and J dropped 1; count of bases not matched to a gene: 14. From germline, CDR1 is LNHDA and CDR2 SQIVND (reference sequence). The protocol was immunoSEQ multiplex PCR, while the TCRdb copy is restricted to in-frame clones and leaves out a portion. The sample lists some 150,000 clones; about 93% were seen once. V gene TRBV19 combines with J gene TRBJ2-7, with 8 positions matching TRBD1. The material sequenced was blood. This TCR came from a man in his fifties in good health. CDR3 residues: CASSQFRTGKSYEQYF. CDR3 coding DNA: TGTGCCAGCTCTCAATTCCGGACAGGGAAATCCTACGAGCAGTACTTC. The whole variable domain, remainder taken from reference TRBV19 and TRBJ2-7, is DGGITQSPKYLFRKEGQNVTLSCEQNLNHDAMYWYRQDPGQGLRLIYYSQIVNDFQKGDIAEGYSVSREKKESFPLTVTSAQKNPTAFYLCASSQFRTGKSYEQYFGPGTRLTVT.